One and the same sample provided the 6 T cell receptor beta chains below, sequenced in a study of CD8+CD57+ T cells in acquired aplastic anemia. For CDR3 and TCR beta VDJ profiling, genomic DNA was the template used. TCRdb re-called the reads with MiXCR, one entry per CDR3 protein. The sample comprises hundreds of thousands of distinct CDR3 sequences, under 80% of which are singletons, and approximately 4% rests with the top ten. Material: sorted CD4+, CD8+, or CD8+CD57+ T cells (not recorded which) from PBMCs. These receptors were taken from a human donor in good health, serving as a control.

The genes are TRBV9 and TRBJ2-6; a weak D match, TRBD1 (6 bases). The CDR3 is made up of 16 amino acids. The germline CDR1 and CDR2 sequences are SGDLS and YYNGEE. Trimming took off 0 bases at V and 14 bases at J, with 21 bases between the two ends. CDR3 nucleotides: TGTGCCAGCAGCGTAGGTCAGGGGAGTCAGCCCCAGCTCCTGACTTTC. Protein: CASSVGQGSQPQLLTF.

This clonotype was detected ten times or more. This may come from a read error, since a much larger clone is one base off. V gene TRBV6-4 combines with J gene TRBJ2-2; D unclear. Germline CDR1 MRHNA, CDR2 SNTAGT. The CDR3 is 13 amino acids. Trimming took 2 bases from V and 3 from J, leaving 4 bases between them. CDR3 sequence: CASSDGDTGELFF. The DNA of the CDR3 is TGTGCCAGCAGTGACGGGGACACCGGGGAGCTGTTTTTT.

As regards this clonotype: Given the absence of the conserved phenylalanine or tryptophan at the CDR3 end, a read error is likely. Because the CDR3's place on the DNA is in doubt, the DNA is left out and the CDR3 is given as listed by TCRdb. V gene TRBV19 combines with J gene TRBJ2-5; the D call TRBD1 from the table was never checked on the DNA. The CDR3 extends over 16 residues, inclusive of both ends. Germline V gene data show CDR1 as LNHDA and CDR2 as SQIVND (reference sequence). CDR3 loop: CASSTGDRVGYEQYFV.

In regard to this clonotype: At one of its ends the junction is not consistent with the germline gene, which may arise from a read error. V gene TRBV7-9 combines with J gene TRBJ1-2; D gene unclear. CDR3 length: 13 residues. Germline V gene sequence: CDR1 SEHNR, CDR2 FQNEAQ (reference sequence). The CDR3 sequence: CASSSGSSTEYSF. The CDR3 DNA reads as TGTGCCAGCAGCTCCGGTTCTAGCACTGAATACTCCTTT.

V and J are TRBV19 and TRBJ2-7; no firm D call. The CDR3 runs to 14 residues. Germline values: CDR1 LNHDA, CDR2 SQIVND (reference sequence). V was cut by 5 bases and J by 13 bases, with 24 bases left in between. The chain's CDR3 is CASSCARTIATPYF. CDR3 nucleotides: TGTGCCAGTAGTTGCGCTAGAACTATCGCCACACCTTACTTC.

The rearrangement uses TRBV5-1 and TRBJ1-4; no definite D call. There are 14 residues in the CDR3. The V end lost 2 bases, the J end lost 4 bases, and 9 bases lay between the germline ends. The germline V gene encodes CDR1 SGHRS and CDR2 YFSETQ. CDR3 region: CASSLGLNNEKLFF. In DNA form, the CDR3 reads TGCGCCAGCAGCTTAGGCTTGAATAATGAAAAACTGTTTTTT.